This T cell receptor (beta chain) comes out of a study of beta chain features in type 1 diabetes. About this clone itself: No antigen is known for it.

Overall study results and limits: In patients and controls equally, PCR might favor templates that are shorter. Across all four CD4+ subsets, people with type 1 diabetes showed modestly shorter TCRB CDR3s. The cDNA sequencing approach could over-represent high-TCR-expressing cells. In type 1 diabetes patients, VDJ junctions had fewer insertions; deletions at these junctions were more frequent.

All of the isolated RNA was reverse transcribed, so expressed TCRB transcripts were sequenced. Data came from immunoSEQ multiplex PCR; TCRdb stores just in-frame clones and leaves some out. The repertoire holds over 700,000 clones, about 17% seen once, with around 0.02% in the top ten. V gave up 3 bases and J gave up 1 base, with 11 bases separating them. CDR1 SGHRS and CDR2 YFSETQ come from the germline V gene. The CDR3 consists of 16 residues. Sequences were obtained from naive CD4+ T cells from blood. J is TRBJ2-6 and V is TRBV5-1; no clear D. The TCR was taken from a woman aged 18-35 years in good health. The CDR3 here is CASSSELGSGANVLTF. The CDR3 DNA follows: TGCGCCAGCAGCTCGGAGTTGGGGTCTGGGGCCAACGTCCTGACTTTC.